The clone carrying this T cell receptor (beta chain) was counted at least ten times. This sample was taken from a study of CD8+CD57+ T cells in acquired aplastic anemia. Per germline, CDR1 LNHDA and CDR2 SQIVND (reference sequence). The CDR3 covers 11 residues. The V end was cut by 5 bases, the J end by 7 bases, with 9 bases between. All sequencing subjects had displayed CD8+CD57+ cell expansion on flow cytometry. Genomic DNA, serving as template, underwent TCR beta VDJ and CDR3 profiling. TCRdb re-analysed the reads in MiXCR, keeping a single row per CDR3 protein. The table has over 150,000 distinct CDR3 sequences, around half seen once.

This clonotype was obtained from a human donor with aplastic anemia. The V gene is TRBV19, the J gene TRBJ2-7; possibly TRBD1 or TRBD2 for D (5 bases each). Sequenced input: sorted CD4+, CD8+, or CD8+CD57+ T cells (not recorded which) from PBMCs. The DNA of the CDR3 is TGTGCCAGTAGTGAGGGGTGGGAGCAGTACTTC. It is translated as CASSEGWEQYF.